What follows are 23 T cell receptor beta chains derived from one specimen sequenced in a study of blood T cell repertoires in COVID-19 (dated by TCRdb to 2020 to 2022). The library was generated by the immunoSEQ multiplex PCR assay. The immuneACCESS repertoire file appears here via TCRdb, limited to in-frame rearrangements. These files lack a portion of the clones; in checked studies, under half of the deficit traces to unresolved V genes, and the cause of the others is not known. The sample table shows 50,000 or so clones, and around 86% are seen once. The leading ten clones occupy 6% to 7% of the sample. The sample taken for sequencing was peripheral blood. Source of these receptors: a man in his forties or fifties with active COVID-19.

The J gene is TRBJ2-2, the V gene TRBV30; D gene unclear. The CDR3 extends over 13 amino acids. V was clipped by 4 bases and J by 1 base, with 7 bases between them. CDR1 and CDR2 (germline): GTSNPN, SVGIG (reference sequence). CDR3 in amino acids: CAWKQMNTGELFF. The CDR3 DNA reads TGTGCCTGGAAACAGATGAACACCGGGGAGCTGTTTTTT.

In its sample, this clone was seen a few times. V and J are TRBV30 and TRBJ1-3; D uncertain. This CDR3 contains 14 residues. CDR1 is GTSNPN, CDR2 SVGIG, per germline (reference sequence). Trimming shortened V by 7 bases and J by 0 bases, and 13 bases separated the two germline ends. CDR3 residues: CALSRGNSGNTIYF. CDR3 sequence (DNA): TGTGCCTTATCCCGGGGTAACTCTGGAAACACCATATATTTT.

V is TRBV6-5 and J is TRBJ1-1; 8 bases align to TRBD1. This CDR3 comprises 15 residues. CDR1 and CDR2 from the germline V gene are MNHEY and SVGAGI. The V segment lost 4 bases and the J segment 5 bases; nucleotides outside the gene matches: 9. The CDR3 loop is CASSLTRGQGTEAFF. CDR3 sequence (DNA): TGTGCCAGCAGTTTGACCAGGGGGCAGGGGACTGAAGCTTTCTTT.

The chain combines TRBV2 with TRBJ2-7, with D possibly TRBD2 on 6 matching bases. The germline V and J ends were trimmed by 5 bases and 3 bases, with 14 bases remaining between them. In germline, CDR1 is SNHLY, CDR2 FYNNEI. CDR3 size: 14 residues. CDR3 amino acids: CASSSMGLIYEQYF. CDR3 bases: TGTGCCAGCAGTTCCATGGGACTGATCTACGAGCAGTACTTC. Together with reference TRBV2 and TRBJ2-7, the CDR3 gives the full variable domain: EPEVTQTPSHQVTQMGQEVILRCVPISNHLYFYWYRQILGQKVEFLVSFYNNEISEKSEIFDDQFSVERPDGSNFTLKIRSTKLEDSAMYFCASSSMGLIYEQYFGPGTRLTVT.

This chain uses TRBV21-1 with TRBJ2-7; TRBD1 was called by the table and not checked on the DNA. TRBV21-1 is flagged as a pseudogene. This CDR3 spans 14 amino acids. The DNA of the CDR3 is TGTGCCAGCAGCATTCTCCGAGACAGACACGAGCAGTACTTC. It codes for CASSILRDRHEQYF.

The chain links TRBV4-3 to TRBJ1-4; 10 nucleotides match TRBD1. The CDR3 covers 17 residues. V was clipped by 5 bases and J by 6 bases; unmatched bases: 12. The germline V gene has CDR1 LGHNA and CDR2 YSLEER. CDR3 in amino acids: CASSFGDRGGLDEKLFF. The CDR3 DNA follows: TGCGCCAGCAGCTTTGGGGACAGGGGAGGTTTGGATGAAAAACTGTTTTTT.

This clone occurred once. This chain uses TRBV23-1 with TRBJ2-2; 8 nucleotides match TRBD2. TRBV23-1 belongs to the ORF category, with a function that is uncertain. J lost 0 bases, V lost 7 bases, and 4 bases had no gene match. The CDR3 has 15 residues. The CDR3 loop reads CASTGGATNTGELFF. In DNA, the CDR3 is TGCGCCAGCACGGGGGGGGCGACGAACACCGGGGAGCTGTTTTTT.

CDR3 DNA: TGTGCCAGCAGCCAGGGCATATGGGGCACAGATACGCAGTATTTT. The encoded protein is CASSQGIWGTDTQYF. The chain is built from TRBV3-1 (or the pseudogene TRBV3-2) and TRBJ2-3; D ambiguous. The CDR3 sequence is 15 residues long. V was pared by 3 bases and J by 1 base, with 11 bases between. Germline V gene sequence: CDR1 LGHDT, CDR2 YNNKEL (reference sequence).

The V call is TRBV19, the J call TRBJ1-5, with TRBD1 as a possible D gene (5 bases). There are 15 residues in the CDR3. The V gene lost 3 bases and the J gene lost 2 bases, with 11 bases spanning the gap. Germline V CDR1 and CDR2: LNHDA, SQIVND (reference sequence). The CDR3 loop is CASSIGAAGNQPQHF. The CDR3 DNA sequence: TGTGCCAGTAGTATTGGGGCGGCAGGCAATCAGCCCCAGCATTTT.

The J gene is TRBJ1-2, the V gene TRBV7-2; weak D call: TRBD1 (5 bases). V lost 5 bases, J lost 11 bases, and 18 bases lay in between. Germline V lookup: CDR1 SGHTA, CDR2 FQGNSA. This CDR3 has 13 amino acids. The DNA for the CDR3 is TGTGCCAGCAGCCCTAATCAGGGCTCCGGTTACACCTTC. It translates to CASSPNQGSGYTF. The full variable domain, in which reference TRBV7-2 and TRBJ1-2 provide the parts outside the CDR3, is GAGVSQSPSNKVTEKGKDVELRCDPISGHTALYWYRQSLGQGLEFLIYFQGNSAPDKSGLPSDRFSAERTGGSVSTLTIQRTQQEDSAVYLCASSPNQGSGYTFGSGTRLTVV.

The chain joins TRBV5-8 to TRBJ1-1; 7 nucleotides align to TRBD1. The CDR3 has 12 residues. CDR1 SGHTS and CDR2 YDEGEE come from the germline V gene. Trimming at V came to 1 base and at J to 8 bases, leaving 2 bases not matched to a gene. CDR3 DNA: TGTGCCAGCAGCTTGTGGGACAGAGAAGCTTTCTTT. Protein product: CASSLWDREAFF.

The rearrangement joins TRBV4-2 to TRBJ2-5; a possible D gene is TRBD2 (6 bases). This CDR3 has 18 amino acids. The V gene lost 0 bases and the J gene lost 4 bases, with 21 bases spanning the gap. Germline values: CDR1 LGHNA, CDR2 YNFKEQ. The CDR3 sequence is CASSQEPSRLGPRETQYF. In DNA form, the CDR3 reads TGTGCCAGCAGCCAAGAACCATCGCGACTAGGGCCCCGAGAGACCCAGTACTTC.

The chain's CDR3 is CASSKAQGFDSNQPQHF. Written as DNA, the CDR3 is TGTGCCAGCAGCAAAGCCCAGGGGTTCGATAGCAATCAGCCCCAGCATTTT. The chain employs TRBV21-1 and TRBJ1-5; the table's D call, TRBD1, was not checked against the DNA. TRBV21-1 is a pseudogene segment. The CDR3 has 17 amino acids.

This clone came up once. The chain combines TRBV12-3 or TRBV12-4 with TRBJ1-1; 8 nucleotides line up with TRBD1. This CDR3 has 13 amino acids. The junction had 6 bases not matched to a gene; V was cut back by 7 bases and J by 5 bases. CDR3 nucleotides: TGTGCCAGCACCAGACAGGGGATGACTGAAGCTTTCTTT. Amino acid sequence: CASTRQGMTEAFF.

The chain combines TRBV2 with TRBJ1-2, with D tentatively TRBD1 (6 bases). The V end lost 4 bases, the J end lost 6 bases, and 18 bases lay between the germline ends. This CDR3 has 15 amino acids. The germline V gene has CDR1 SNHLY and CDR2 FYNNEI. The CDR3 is CASSAWTAYTHGYTF. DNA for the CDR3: TGTGCCAGCAGTGCCTGGACAGCCTACACCCATGGCTACACCTTC.

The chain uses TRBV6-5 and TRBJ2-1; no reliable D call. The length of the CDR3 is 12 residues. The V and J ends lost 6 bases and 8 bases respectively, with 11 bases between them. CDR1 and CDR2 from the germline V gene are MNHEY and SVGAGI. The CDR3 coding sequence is TGTGCCAGCAGAACTCCCGTGGATGAGCAGTTCTTC. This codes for CASRTPVDEQFF.

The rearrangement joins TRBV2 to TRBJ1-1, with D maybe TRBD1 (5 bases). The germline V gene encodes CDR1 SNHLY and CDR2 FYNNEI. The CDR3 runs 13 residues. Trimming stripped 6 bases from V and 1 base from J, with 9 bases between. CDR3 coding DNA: TGTGCCAGCAGGAGTACAGGGAACACTGAAGCTTTCTTT. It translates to CASRSTGNTEAFF.

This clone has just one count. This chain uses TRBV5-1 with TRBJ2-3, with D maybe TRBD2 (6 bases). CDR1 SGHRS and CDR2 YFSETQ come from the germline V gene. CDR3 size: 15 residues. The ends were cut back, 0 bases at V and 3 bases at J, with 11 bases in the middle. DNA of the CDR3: TGCGCCAGCAGCTTGGGCGGGGTCGGAACAGATACGCAGTATTTT. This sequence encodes CASSLGGVGTDTQYF.

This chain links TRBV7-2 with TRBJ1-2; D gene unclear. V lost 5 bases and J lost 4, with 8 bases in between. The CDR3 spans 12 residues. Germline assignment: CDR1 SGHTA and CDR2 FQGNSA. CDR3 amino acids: CASSREGYGYTF. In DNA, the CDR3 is TGTGCCAGCAGCCGAGAGGGCTATGGCTACACCTTC.

CDR3 region: CSGQQGRNQPQHF. As DNA, the CDR3 is TGCAGCGGGCAACAGGGACGGAATCAGCCCCAGCATTTT. The chain carries TRBV29-1 and TRBJ1-5; the D gene is possibly TRBD1 (6 bases). The CDR3 totals 13 residues. The V end was cut by 7 bases, the J end by 4 bases, with 14 bases between. Germline values: CDR1 SQVTM, CDR2 ANQGSEA.

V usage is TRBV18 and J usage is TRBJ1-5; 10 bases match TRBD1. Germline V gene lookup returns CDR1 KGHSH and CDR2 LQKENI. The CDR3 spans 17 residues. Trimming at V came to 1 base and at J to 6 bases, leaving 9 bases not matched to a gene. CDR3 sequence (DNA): TGTGCCAGCTCACCACTCCGGGACAGGGGAAGGGGTCAGCCCCAGCATTTT. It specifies CASSPLRDRGRGQPQHF.

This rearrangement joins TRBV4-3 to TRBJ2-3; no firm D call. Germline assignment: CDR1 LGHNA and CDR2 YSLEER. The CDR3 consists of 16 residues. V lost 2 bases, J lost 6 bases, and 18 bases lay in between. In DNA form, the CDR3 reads TGCGCCAGCAGCCAAAGCCCTATTCCCAACGGGGATACGCAGTATTTT. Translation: CASSQSPIPNGDTQYF.

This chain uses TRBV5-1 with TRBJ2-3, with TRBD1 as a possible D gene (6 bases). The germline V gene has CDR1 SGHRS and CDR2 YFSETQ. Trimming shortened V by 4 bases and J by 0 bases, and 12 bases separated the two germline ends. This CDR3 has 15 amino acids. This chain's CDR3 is CASSPEGDSTDTQYF. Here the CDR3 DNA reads TGCGCCAGCAGCCCAGAGGGGGATAGCACAGATACGCAGTATTTT.